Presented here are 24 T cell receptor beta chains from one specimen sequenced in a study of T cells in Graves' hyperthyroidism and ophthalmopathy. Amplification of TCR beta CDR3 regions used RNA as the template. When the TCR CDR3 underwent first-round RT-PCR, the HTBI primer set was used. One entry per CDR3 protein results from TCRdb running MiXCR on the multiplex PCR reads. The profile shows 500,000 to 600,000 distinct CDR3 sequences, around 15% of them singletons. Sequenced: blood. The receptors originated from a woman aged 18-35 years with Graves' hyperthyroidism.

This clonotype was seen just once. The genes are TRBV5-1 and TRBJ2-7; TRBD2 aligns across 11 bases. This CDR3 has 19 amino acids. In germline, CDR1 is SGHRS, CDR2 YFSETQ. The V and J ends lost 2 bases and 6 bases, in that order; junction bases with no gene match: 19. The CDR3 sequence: CASSFGIRTSGPPAGEQYF. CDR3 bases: TGCGCCAGCAGCTTTGGTATCAGGACTAGCGGGCCCCCGGCTGGCGAGCAGTACTTC. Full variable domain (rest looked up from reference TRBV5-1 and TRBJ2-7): KAGVTQTPRYLIKTRGQQVTLSCSPISGHRSVSWYQQTPGQGLQFLFEYFSETQRNKGNFPGRFSGRQFSNSRSEMNVSTLELGDSALYLCASSFGIRTSGPPAGEQYFGPGTRLTVT.

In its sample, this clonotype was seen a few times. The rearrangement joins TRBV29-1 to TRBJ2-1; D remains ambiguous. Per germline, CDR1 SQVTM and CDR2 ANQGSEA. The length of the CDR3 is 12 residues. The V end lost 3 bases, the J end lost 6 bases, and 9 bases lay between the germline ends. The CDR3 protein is CSVDWAGNEQFF. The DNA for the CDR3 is TGCAGCGTTGACTGGGCTGGCAATGAGCAGTTCTTC.

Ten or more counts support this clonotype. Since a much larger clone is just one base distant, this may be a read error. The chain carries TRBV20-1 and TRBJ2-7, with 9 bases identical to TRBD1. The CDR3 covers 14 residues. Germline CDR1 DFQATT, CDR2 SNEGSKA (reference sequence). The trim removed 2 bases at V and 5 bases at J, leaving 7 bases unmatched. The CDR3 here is CSARPGQGIDEQYF. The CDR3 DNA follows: TGCAGTGCTAGACCGGGACAGGGAATTGACGAGCAGTACTTC.

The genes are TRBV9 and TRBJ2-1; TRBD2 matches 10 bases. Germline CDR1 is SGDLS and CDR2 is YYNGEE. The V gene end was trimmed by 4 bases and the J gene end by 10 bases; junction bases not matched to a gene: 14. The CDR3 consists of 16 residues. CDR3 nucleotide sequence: TGTGCCAGCAGCCATTGGAGCGGGAGGGCCCGCCGGGAGCAGTTCTTC. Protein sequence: CASSHWSGRARREQFF.

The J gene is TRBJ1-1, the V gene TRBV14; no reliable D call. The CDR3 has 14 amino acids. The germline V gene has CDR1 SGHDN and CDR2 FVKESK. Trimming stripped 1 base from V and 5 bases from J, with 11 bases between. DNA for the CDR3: TGTGCCAGCAGCCAAGGTGGGTTGGGGACTGAAGCTTTCTTT. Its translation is CASSQGGLGTEAFF.

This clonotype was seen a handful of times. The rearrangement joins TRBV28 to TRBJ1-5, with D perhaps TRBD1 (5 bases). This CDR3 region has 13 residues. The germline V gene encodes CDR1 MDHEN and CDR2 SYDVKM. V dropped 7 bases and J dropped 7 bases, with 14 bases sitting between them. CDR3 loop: CASNSGGEQPQHF. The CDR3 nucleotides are TGTGCCAGCAATAGCGGGGGGGAACAGCCCCAGCATTTT.

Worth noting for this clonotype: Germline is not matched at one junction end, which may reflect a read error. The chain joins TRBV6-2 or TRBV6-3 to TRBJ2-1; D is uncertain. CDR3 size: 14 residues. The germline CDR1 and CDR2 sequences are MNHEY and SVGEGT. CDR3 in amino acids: CAISETLWGNEQFF. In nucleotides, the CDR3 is TGTGCCATCAGTGAAACGCTTTGGGGCAATGAGCAGTTCTTC.

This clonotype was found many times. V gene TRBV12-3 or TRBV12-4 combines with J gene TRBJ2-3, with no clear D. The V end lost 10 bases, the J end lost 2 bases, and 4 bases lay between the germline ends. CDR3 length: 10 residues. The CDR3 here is CATNTDTQYF. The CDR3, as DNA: TGTGCCACCAACACAGATACGCAGTATTTT.

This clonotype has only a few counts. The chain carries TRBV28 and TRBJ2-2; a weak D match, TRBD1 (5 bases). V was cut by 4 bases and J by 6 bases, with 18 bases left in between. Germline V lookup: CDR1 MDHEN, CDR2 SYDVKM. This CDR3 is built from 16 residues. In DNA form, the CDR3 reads TGTGCCAGCAGTTATATAAATAGCTACAGGCCCGGGGAGCTGTTTTTT. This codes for CASSYINSYRPGELFF.

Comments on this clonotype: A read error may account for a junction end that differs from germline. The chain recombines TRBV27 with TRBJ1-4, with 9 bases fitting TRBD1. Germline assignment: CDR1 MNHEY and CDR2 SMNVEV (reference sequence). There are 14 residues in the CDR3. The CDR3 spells CAISGDRDNGKLFF. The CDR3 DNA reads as TGTGCCATCAGTGGGGACAGGGATAATGGAAAACTGTTTTTT.

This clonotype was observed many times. In DNA form, the CDR3 reads TGTGCCAGCAGTTACTCGACCGGAGGAGAGACCCAGTACTTC. Its protein is CASSYSTGGETQYF. The J gene is TRBJ2-5, the V gene TRBV6-5; maybe TRBD2 (5 bases). Germline values: CDR1 MNHEY, CDR2 SVGAGI. The ends were cut back, 0 bases at V and 4 bases at J, with 9 bases in the middle. The CDR3 spans 14 residues.

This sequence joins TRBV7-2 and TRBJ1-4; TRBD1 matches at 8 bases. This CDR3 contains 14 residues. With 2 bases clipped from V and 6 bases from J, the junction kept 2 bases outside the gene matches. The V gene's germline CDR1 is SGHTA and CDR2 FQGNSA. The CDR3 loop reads CASSLQGQDEKLFF. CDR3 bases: TGTGCCAGCAGCTTACAGGGACAGGATGAAAAACTGTTTTTT.

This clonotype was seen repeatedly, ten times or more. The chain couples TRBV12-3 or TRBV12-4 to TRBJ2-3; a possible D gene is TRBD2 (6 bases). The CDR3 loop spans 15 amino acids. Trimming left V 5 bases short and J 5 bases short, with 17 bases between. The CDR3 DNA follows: TGTGCCAGCAGTCCAGCGGGCCGTTCGAGAGATACGCAGTATTTT. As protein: CASSPAGRSRDTQYF.

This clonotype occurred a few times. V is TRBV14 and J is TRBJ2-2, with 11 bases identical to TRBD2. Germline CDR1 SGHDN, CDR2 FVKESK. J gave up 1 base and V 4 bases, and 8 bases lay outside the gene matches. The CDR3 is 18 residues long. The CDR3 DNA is TGTGCCAGCAGCCCGTTAGCGGGAGGGGAACTGAACACCGGGGAGCTGTTTTTT. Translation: CASSPLAGGELNTGELFF.

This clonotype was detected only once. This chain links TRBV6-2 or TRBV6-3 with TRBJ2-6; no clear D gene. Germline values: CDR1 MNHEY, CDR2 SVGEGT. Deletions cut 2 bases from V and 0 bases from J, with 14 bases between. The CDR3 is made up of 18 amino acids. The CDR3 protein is CASSYIIASLSGANVLTF. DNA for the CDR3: TGTGCCAGCAGTTACATTATCGCTAGTCTCTCTGGGGCCAACGTCCTGACTTTC.

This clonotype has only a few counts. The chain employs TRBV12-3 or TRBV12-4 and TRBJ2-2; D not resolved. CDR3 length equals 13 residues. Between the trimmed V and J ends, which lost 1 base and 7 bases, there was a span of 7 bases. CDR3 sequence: CASSLVLGGELFF. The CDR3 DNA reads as TGTGCCAGCAGTTTAGTTTTGGGCGGGGAGCTGTTTTTT.

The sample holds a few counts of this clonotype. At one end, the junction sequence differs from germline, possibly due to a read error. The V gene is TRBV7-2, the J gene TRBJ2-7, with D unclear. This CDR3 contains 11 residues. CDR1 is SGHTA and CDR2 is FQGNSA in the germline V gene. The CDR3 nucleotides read TGTGCCAGCAGTCCGTCCTTCGAGCAGTACTTC. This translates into CASSPSFEQYF. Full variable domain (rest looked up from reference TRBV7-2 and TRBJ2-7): GAGVSQSPSNKVTEKGKDVELRCDPISGHTALYWYRQSLGQGLEFLIYFQGNSAPDKSGLPSDRFSAERTGGSVSTLTIQRTQQEDSAVYLCASSPSFEQYFGPGTRLTVT.

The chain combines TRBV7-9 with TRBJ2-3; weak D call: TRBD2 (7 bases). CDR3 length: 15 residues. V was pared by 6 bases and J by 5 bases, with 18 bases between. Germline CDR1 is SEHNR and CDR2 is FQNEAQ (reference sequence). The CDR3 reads CASRPTPGGGDTQYF. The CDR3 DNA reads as TGTGCCAGCAGACCAACGCCGGGGGGCGGAGATACGCAGTATTTT.

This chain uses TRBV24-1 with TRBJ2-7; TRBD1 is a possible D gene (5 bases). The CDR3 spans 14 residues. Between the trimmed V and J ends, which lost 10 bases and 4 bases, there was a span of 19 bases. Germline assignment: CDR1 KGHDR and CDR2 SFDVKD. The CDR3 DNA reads TGTGCCACTCCTTGGGGCAGGGTCTCGTACGAGCAGTACTTC. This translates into CATPWGRVSYEQYF.

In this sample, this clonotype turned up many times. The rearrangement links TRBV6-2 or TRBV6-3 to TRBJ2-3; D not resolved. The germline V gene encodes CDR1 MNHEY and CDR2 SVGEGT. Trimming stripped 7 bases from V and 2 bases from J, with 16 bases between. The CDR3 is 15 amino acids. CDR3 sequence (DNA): TGTGCCAGCAACGGTGGTAACGAAATCACAGATACGCAGTATTTT. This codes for CASNGGNEITDTQYF.

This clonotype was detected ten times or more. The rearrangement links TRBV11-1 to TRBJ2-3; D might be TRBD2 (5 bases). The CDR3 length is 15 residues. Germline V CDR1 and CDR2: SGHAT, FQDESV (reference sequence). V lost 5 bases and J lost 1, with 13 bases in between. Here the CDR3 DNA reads TGTGCCAGCAGCCCTCCCGGGCGGGGCACAGATACGCAGTATTTT. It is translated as CASSPPGRGTDTQYF. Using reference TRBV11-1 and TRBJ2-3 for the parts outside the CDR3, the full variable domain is EAEVAQSPRYKITEKSQAVAFWCDPISGHATLYWYRQILGQGPELLVQFQDESVVDDSQLPKDRFSAERLKGVDSTLKIQPAELGDSAMYLCASSPPGRGTDTQYFGPGTRLTVL.

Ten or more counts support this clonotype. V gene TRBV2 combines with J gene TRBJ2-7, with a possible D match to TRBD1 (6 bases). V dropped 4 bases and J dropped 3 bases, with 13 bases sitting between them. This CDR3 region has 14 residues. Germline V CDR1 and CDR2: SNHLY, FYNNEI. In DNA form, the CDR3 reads TGTGCCAGCAGTGTAGAGAGGACAGACTACGAGCAGTACTTC. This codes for CASSVERTDYEQYF. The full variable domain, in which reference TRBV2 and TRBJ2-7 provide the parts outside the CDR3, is EPEVTQTPSHQVTQMGQEVILRCVPISNHLYFYWYRQILGQKVEFLVSFYNNEISEKSEIFDDQFSVERPDGSNFTLKIRSTKLEDSAMYFCASSVERTDYEQYFGPGTRLTVT.

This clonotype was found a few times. Here the CDR3 DNA reads TGCAGTGCTAGTTCAACAGGGGTCTCACCCCTCCACTTT. It yields the protein CSASSTGVSPLHF. The rearrangement joins TRBV20-1 to TRBJ1-6, with 7 nucleotides matching TRBD1. This CDR3 has 13 amino acids. Germline V gene sequence: CDR1 DFQATT, CDR2 SNEGSKA (reference sequence). V lost 3 bases to trimming and J lost 10 bases; unmatched junction nucleotides: 6.

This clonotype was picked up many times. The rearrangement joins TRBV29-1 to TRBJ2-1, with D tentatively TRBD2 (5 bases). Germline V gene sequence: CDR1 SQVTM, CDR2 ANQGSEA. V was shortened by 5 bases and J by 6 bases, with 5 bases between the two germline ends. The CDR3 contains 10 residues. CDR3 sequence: CSVRGNEQFF. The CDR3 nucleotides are TGCAGCGTTCGGGGCAATGAGCAGTTCTTC.